The clone carrying this TCR beta chain has only one observation. The antigen is unknown. The junction departs from germline at one end; a sequencing error may be responsible. Positively selected for CCR7, the CD45RO-negative cells used as naive CD8 cells excluded terminally differentiated effector memory CD45RA+ cells. The source of the sample is a study of shared clonotypes between healthy human individuals. The overall study: The study used three CD4 naive, three CD4 memory, two CD8 naive and one CD8 memory plate per donor.

Findings of the study overall: With four donors compared, approximately 5.5% of naive CD4 clonotypes were shared. Relative to memory subsets, naive subsets generally showed larger estimated richness.

Germline V lookup: CDR1 SSHAT, CDR2 FNYEAQ (reference sequence). This CDR3 region has 17 residues. Sequenced by immunoSEQ multiplex PCR; TCRdb stores in-frame clones only, minus some. In the table there are some 2 million clones, approximately 94% of which are singletons. Sequenced sample: naive CD8+ T cells sorted from blood. The TCR was taken from a young man in good health. The chain links TRBV7-7 to TRBJ2-5, with 7 bases fitting TRBD1. The CDR3 spells CASRAEGDSIIGETQYF. The CDR3 DNA is TGTGCTAGCAGGGCCGAAGGGGACAGCATTATTGGGGAGACCCAGTACTTC.